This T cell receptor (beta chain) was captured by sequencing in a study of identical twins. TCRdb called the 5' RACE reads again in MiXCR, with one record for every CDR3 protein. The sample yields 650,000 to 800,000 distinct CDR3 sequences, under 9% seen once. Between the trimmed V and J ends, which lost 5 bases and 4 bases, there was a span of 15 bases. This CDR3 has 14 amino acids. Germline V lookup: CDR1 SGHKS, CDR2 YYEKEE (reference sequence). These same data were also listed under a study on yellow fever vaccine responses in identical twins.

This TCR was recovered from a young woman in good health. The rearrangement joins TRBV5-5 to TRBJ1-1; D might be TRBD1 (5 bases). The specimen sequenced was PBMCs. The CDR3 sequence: CASRTVVGGTEAFF. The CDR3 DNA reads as TGTGCCAGCAGAACCGTCGTGGGGGGCACTGAAGCTTTCTTT.